A selection of T cell receptor beta chains follows, all from one sample in a study of shared clonotypes between healthy human individuals. Produced via immunoSEQ multiplex PCR; TCRdb's table is partial and in-frame only. This sample has under 2,500,000 clones, with around 95% found just once. The sequenced sample consisted of naive CD4+ T cells sorted from blood. Receptors were obtained from a young man in good health. Both conserved end residues are part of each CDR3. D genes are given only for firm matches. The size field is filled for only some rows; it gives once, few, many or a size class.

J | size | D | V | CDR3 | DNA
TRBJ1-1 | once | TRBD1 | TRBV11-2 | CASSPGTAEAFF | TGTGCCAGCAGCCCCGGGACAGCAGAAGCTTTCTTT
TRBJ1-5 | NA | NA | TRBV7-9 | CASSRASENQPQHF | TGTGCCAGCAGCCGAGCGAGCGAGAATCAGCCCCAGCATTTT
TRBJ2-2 | NA | TRBD1 | TRBV6-1 | CASNRDRDTGELFF | TGTGCCAGCAATAGGGACAGGGACACCGGGGAGCTGTTTTTT
TRBJ1-3 | NA | NA | TRBV7-2 | CASSLVGGNTIYF | TGTGCCAGCAGCTTAGTAGGAGGAAACACCATATATTTT
TRBJ2-3 | NA | TRBD1 | TRBV12-5 | CASGLVRGQGTSTDTQYF | TGTGCTAGTGGTTTGGTTCGAGGACAGGGAACTAGCACAGATACGCAGTATTTT
TRBJ1-3 | NA | NA | TRBV6-5 | CASSPGVHGNTIYF | TGTGCCAGCAGCCCCGGAGTCCACGGAAACACCATATATTTT
TRBJ2-1 | NA | NA | TRBV5-1 | CASKLTSNEQFF | TGCGCCAGCAAACTGACCTCAAATGAGCAGTTCTTC
TRBJ2-5 | NA | TRBD1 | TRBV5-4 | CASSRQGPGETQYF | TGTGCCAGCAGCCGACAGGGGCCAGGGGAGACCCAGTACTTC
TRBJ1-1 | NA | TRBD1 | TRBV7-9 | CASSQQGPEAFF | TGTGCCAGCAGCCAACAGGGGCCTGAAGCTTTCTTT
TRBJ2-5 | NA | TRBD1 | TRBV5-1 | CASSLADRGGETQYF | TGCGCCAGCAGCTTGGCGGACAGGGGCGGGGAGACCCAGTACTTC
TRBJ2-3 | NA | NA | TRBV4-3 | CASSQDVSKNTDTQYF | TGCGCCAGCAGCCAAGATGTTAGCAAGAACACAGATACGCAGTATTTT
TRBJ2-5 | NA | TRBD1 | TRBV10-1 | CASSAEDRGGGNF | TGCGCCAGCAGTGCTGAAGACAGGGGGGGAGGGAACTTC
TRBJ1-1 | NA | TRBD1 | TRBV5-4 | CASSQGLKQGAGTEAFF | TGTGCCAGCAGCCAAGGACTAAAACAGGGGGCGGGCACTGAAGCTTTCTTT
TRBJ1-1 | NA | TRBD1 | TRBV6-6 | CASSPGQMNTEAFF | TGTGCCAGCAGTCCGGGACAGATGAACACTGAAGCTTTCTTT
TRBJ1-1 | NA | NA | TRBV28 | CASSFTGSAFF | TGTGCCAGCAGTTTTACCGGGAGCGCTTTCTTT
TRBJ1-1 | few | TRBD1 | TRBV7-9 | CASSLTGVLEGGAFF | TGTGCCAGCAGCTTGACAGGGGTCCTGGAAGGGGGAGCTTTCTTT
TRBJ1-1 | NA | TRBD1 | TRBV5-1 | CASSPRTGGLSTEAFF | TGCGCCAGCAGCCCTAGGACAGGGGGCTTGAGCACTGAAGCTTTCTTT
TRBJ1-4 | NA | TRBD1 | TRBV4-1 | CASRPTGTGSEKLFF | TGCGCCAGCAGGCCCACCGGGACAGGGAGTGAAAAACTGTTTTTT
TRBJ2-5 | NA | TRBD1 | TRBV7-9 | CASSPGQGAATQYF | TGTGCCAGCAGCCCCGGACAGGGGGCCGCGACCCAGTACTTC
TRBJ2-3 | NA | TRBD1 | TRBV14 | CASSQRTGGWTDTQYF | TGTGCCAGCAGCCAACGCACAGGGGGCTGGACAGATACGCAGTATTTT
TRBJ1-4 | NA | NA | TRBV7-2 | CASSLFVSDWGRTNEKLFF | TGTGCCAGCAGCTTATTCGTTTCCGACTGGGGGAGAACTAATGAAAAACTGTTTTTT
TRBJ2-1 | NA | NA | TRBV7-7 | CASSSDSLANEQFF | TGTGCTAGCAGCTCGGACAGCTTAGCCAATGAGCAGTTCTTC
TRBJ2-3 | NA | TRBD2 | TRBV2 | CASSELTSGGTDTQYF | TGTGCCAGCAGCGAATTGACTAGCGGGGGCACAGATACGCAGTATTTT
TRBJ2-7 | NA | TRBD1 | TRBV10-3 | CAISLDRLSYEQYF | TGTGCCATCAGTCTGGACAGGCTCTCCTACGAGCAGTACTTC
TRBJ1-5 | NA | NA | TRBV27 | CASSTTPGNSNQPQHF | TGTGCCAGCAGTACAACCCCAGGAAATAGCAATCAGCCCCAGCATTTT
TRBJ2-7 | NA | NA | TRBV4-2 | CASSQSEGATYEQYF | TGTGCCAGCAGCCAATCAGAGGGCGCAACCTACGAGCAGTACTTC
TRBJ2-3 | NA | NA | TRBV7-8 | CASSLRGGHDTQYF | TGTGCCAGCAGCTTGAGGGGGGGCCACGATACGCAGTATTTT